This section outlines one TCR beta chain sequence together with its context. Its cognate antigen is unknown. This record belongs to a study of T cell responses to AZD1222 COVID-19 vaccine. Study-wide findings and caveats: At baseline, just a handful of AZD1222 recipients tested seropositive. Mapped onto spike, vaccine-associated CD4 TCRs spanned it and were dominant at 160-218 and 743-854. Repertoires were obtained solely post-peak T cell response. Females outnumbered males among donors, who were mostly white British; clonal diversity was possibly underestimated.

Germline assignment: CDR1 MDHEN and CDR2 SYDVKM. V lost 3 bases to trimming and J lost 2 bases, with 10 bases between them. This CDR3 is built from 14 residues. TCRdb's copy holds only in-frame clones and misses some; the assay was immunoSEQ multiplex PCR. The table has 92,000 or so clones, about nine tenths seen once. V is TRBV28 and J is TRBJ1-2; the D gene is possibly TRBD1 (5 bases). The sample in question was peripheral blood, obtained on day 0 of AZD1222 vaccination. The receptor's source is an adult in good health. The CDR3 here is CASSFRAGNYGYTF. CDR3 sequence (DNA): TGTGCCAGCAGTTTTCGGGCAGGGAACTATGGCTACACCTTC.